This T cell receptor beta chain was sequenced for a study of T cells in Graves' hyperthyroidism and ophthalmopathy. Stable disease denoted Graves' hyperthyroidism without ophthalmopathy progression within 18 months. Reasons for excluding patients were uncontrolled infection, other autoimmune disease, pregnancy or lactation. This CDR3 region has 15 residues. V was pared by 6 bases and J by 1 base, with 7 bases of the junction left unmatched. Germline loops: CDR1 MNHNS, CDR2 SASEGT. This clonotype came up many times. What it binds is unknown. What was amplified from RNA transcripts were TCR beta CDR3 regions. HTBI primers drove first-round RT-PCR of the TCR CDR3. TCRdb reanalysed the multiplex PCR reads using MiXCR and keeps one entry per CDR3 protein. Seen here are about 180,000 distinct CDR3 sequences, 17% observed once, and the top ten hold 29%. Notes on the study in general: The authors' 13 V-J model separated ophthalmopathy from stable hyperthyroidism. Blood also held most thyroid clonotypes expanded beyond 0.001.

This TCR was sampled from a woman aged 50 to 60 with Graves' hyperthyroidism. The chain joins TRBV6-1 to TRBJ1-1, with 8 bases identical to TRBD1. Sequencing was performed on blood. The CDR3 reads CASRSGGARNTEAFF. Here the CDR3 DNA reads TGTGCCAGCAGATCAGGGGGCGCCCGGAACACTGAAGCTTTCTTT.